The 26 T cell receptor beta chains below all came from one sample that was sequenced in a study of blood T cell repertoires in COVID-19. Assay used: immunoSEQ multiplex PCR; TCRdb lists only in-frame clones, some missing. This table holds some 67,000 clones, around 88% found once. The sequenced sample consisted of peripheral blood. These receptors were taken from a woman older than 75 with acute or convalescent COVID-19.

V and J are TRBV6-5 and TRBJ2-2; D not certain. The CDR3 contains 14 residues. Between the trimmed V and J ends, which lost 0 bases and 5 bases, there was a span of 7 bases. Germline V gene lookup returns CDR1 MNHEY and CDR2 SVGAGI. The CDR3 loop is CASSYSDITGELFF. For the CDR3, the DNA is TGTGCCAGCAGTTACTCAGACATTACCGGGGAGCTGTTTTTT.

V usage is TRBV19 and J usage is TRBJ2-5; 9 bases are a match to TRBD2. The CDR3 has 15 amino acids. Germline values: CDR1 LNHDA, CDR2 SQIVND (reference sequence). Trimming took 7 bases from V and 2 from J; bases not matched to a gene: 8. CDR3 coding DNA: TGTGCCAGTAACCCGGCTAGCGGGGATCAAGAGACCCAGTACTTC. It yields the protein CASNPASGDQETQYF. The full variable domain, with the rest looked up from reference TRBV19 and TRBJ2-5, is DGGITQSPKYLFRKEGQNVTLSCEQNLNHDAMYWYRQDPGQGLRLIYYSQIVNDFQKGDIAEGYSVSREKKESFPLTVTSAQKNPTAFYLCASNPASGDQETQYFGPGTRLLVL.

The chain links TRBV10-2 to TRBJ2-7, with TRBD1 identical over 10 bases. CDR1 and CDR2 from the germline V gene are WSHSY and SAAADI. The CDR3 has 14 residues. The V gene end was trimmed by 7 bases and the J gene end by 6 bases; junction bases not matched to a gene: 9. The CDR3 region has the DNA TGCGCCAGCACCGAGAGACAGGGGGCAGGCGAGCAGTACTTC. It codes for CASTERQGAGEQYF.

The J gene is TRBJ2-1, the V gene TRBV15; D is perhaps TRBD1 (6 bases). The V end was cut by 0 bases, the J end by 10 bases, with 16 bases between. CDR3 size: 15 residues. Per the germline V gene, CDR1 is LNHNV and CDR2 is YYDKDF (reference sequence). The CDR3 sequence: CATSRDYTGIVEQFF. CDR3 bases: TGTGCCACCAGCAGAGACTACACAGGGATCGTGGAGCAGTTCTTC.

V gene TRBV28 combines with J gene TRBJ2-7, with 7 bases identical to TRBD1. Trimming at V came to 5 bases and at J to 3 bases, leaving 10 bases not matched to a gene. CDR3 length: 15 amino acids. Germline values: CDR1 MDHEN, CDR2 SYDVKM. CDR3 DNA sequence: TGTGCCAGCAGTGACCCTAAGACAGGGCGCTACGAGCAGTACTTC. Translation gives CASSDPKTGRYEQYF.

This chain joins TRBV5-1 and TRBJ2-7, with a weak D call TRBD1 (6 bases). Trimming left V 4 bases short and J 4 bases short, with 12 bases between. Germline CDR1 reads SGHRS; CDR2 reads YFSETQ. The CDR3 totals 13 residues. CDR3 sequence: CASSLTGWYEQYF. The CDR3 coding sequence is TGCGCCAGCAGCCTAACAGGGTGGTACGAGCAGTACTTC.

The chain recombines TRBV12-3 or TRBV12-4 with TRBJ2-3; a possible D gene is TRBD2 (5 bases). The CDR3 covers 13 residues. Trimming removed 9 bases from V and 6 bases from J, with 16 bases in between. CDR3: CASISGPGDTQYF. The CDR3 nucleotides are TGTGCCAGTATAAGTGGCCCGGGGGATACGCAGTATTTT.

The chain links TRBV19 to TRBJ1-5, with a weak D call TRBD1 (6 bases). The CDR3 extends over 16 amino acids. V was shortened by 3 bases and J by 4 bases, with 16 bases between the two germline ends. CDR1 is LNHDA, CDR2 SQIVND, per germline (reference sequence). This CDR3 reads CASSIPTGPRNQPQHF. In nucleotides, the CDR3 is TGTGCCAGTAGTATCCCCACAGGGCCGAGGAATCAGCCCCAGCATTTT.

The rearrangement uses TRBV19 and TRBJ2-1; TRBD2 matches at 12 bases. Per the germline V gene, CDR1 is LNHDA and CDR2 is SQIVND (reference sequence). CDR3 length: 15 amino acids. V lost 4 bases to trimming and J lost 7 bases; unmatched junction nucleotides: 5. CDR3 protein: CASSTLAGGPNEQFF. The CDR3 bases are TGTGCCAGTAGTACTCTAGCGGGAGGGCCGAATGAGCAGTTCTTC.

V and J are TRBV6-5 and TRBJ1-5; 7 bases line up with TRBD1. The CDR3 consists of 12 residues. Germline-derived CDR1 and CDR2 are MNHEY and SVGAGI. CDR3 sequence (DNA): TGTGCTTCCGGGACAGTCAATCAGCCCCAGCATTTT. It specifies CASGTVNQPQHF.

The J gene is TRBJ1-4, the V gene TRBV19, with TRBD1 identical over 7 bases. The CDR3 covers 14 residues. The V and J ends lost 3 bases and 8 bases, in that order; junction bases with no gene match: 6. In germline, CDR1 is LNHDA, CDR2 SQIVND (reference sequence). CDR3 nucleotides: TGTGCCAGTAGTATCCGACAGGGTGTGGAAAAACTGTTTTTT. It codes for CASSIRQGVEKLFF.

This clone was seen only a few times. The chain has TRBV6-4 and TRBJ1-1; 8 bases agree with TRBD1. The J segment lost 6 bases and the V segment lost 6 bases, leaving 6 bases of the junction unmatched. CDR1 and CDR2 from the germline V gene are MRHNA and SNTAGT. The CDR3 has 13 residues. CDR3 amino acids: CASRRTGSPEAFF. DNA of the CDR3: TGTGCCAGCAGGAGGACAGGGAGTCCTGAAGCTTTCTTT.

The V and J genes are TRBV9 and TRBJ2-1; TRBD2 matches 8 bases. The germline CDR1 and CDR2 sequences are SGDLS and YYNGEE. The length of the CDR3 is 15 residues. J gave up 4 bases and V 0 bases, and 3 bases lay outside the gene matches. The CDR3 loop reads CASSVEPGGYNEQFF. In nucleotides, the CDR3 is TGTGCCAGCAGCGTAGAGCCGGGAGGGTACAATGAGCAGTTCTTC.

This clone came up once. The V call is TRBV28, the J call TRBJ1-2; D perhaps matches TRBD1 (5 bases). This CDR3 is built from 14 residues. Germline CDR1 and CDR2: MDHEN and SYDVKM. Trimming pared 6 bases from V and 4 bases from J, leaving 15 bases between. CDR3 DNA sequence: TGTGCCAGCAGCCCCTTAGACAGCTCCTATGGCTACACCTTC. It yields the protein CASSPLDSSYGYTF.

This chain joins TRBV28 and TRBJ1-2; D remains ambiguous. V lost 6 bases to trimming and J lost 4 bases, with 18 bases between them. The CDR3 spans 15 residues. Germline V gene lookup returns CDR1 MDHEN and CDR2 SYDVKM. CDR3 amino acids: CASSLASRLGYGYTF. The CDR3 bases are TGTGCCAGCAGCCTCGCCTCGCGGTTAGGCTATGGCTACACCTTC.

In its sample, this clone was seen once. Other DNA variants within this sample encode the same CDR3. V is TRBV20-1 and J is TRBJ2-5; D unclear. The CDR3 loop spans 10 amino acids. V gave up 4 bases and J gave up 5 bases, with 5 bases separating them. Germline-derived CDR1 and CDR2 are DFQATT and SNEGSKA (reference sequence). DNA of the CDR3: TGCAGTGCTACCTTGGAGACCCAGTACTTC. This translates into CSATLETQYF.

The chain employs TRBV24-1 and TRBJ2-2; 7 bases are shared with TRBD1. The germline CDR1 and CDR2 sequences are KGHDR and SFDVKD. V gave up 4 bases and J gave up 11 bases; unmatched junction bases: 12. The CDR3 runs 15 residues. This chain's CDR3 is CATSDHRTGGVELFF. The DNA of the CDR3 is TGTGCCACCAGTGACCACAGGACAGGTGGGGTTGAGCTGTTTTTT.

The genes are TRBV3-1 (or the pseudogene TRBV3-2) and TRBJ2-1; D possibly corresponds to TRBD1 (6 bases). The germline gives CDR1 LGHDT, CDR2 YNNKEL (reference sequence). The CDR3 has 15 amino acids. With 6 bases removed from V and 5 bases from J, the gap between germline ends came to 17 bases. The chain's CDR3 is CASSPQGKLHNEQFF. CDR3 DNA sequence: TGTGCCAGCAGTCCGCAGGGGAAGTTGCACAATGAGCAGTTCTTC.

The V call is TRBV2, the J call TRBJ2-1, with 8 nucleotides matching TRBD2. J lost 9 bases, V lost 11 bases, and 18 bases had no gene match. CDR3 length: 15 residues. Germline lookup yields CDR1 SNHLY and CDR2 FYNNEI. The CDR3 spells CAGGTIPGGSIEQFF. CDR3 bases: TGTGCCGGAGGGACCATACCGGGGGGGTCTATTGAGCAGTTCTTC. Based on the CDR3 plus reference TRBV2 and TRBJ2-1, the full variable domain is EPEVTQTPSHQVTQMGQEVILRCVPISNHLYFYWYRQILGQKVEFLVSFYNNEISEKSEIFDDQFSVERPDGSNFTLKIRSTKLEDSAMYFCAGGTIPGGSIEQFFGPGTRLTVL.

With regard to this clone: A junction end diverges from the germline sequence, so it may reflect a read error. CDR3 amino acids: CASLRPDSGEAFF. In DNA, the CDR3 is TGTGCCAGCCTCCGCCCGGATTCGGGTGAAGCCTTCTTT. The chain has TRBV28 and TRBJ1-1, with D unresolved. The germline V gene encodes CDR1 MDHEN and CDR2 SYDVKM. The length of the CDR3 is 13 residues.

The chain combines TRBV20-1 with TRBJ2-5; 11 bases are shared with TRBD2. V was pared by 3 bases and J by 2 bases, with 14 bases of the junction left unmatched. CDR1 is DFQATT, CDR2 SNEGSKA, per germline (reference sequence). This CDR3 is 18 amino acids long. The CDR3 spells CSASIPSGGLGIQETQYF. CDR3 nucleotide sequence: TGCAGTGCTAGTATTCCTAGCGGGGGGTTGGGGATACAAGAGACCCAGTACTTC.

V and J are TRBV4-1 and TRBJ1-1, with D hard to call. CDR1 is MGHRA, CDR2 YSYEKL, per germline. The V end lost 4 bases, the J end lost 4 bases, and 13 bases lay between the germline ends. This CDR3 is built from 14 residues. CDR3 residues: CASSLSDWSTEAFF. In nucleotides, the CDR3 is TGCGCCAGCAGCCTTTCGGACTGGAGCACTGAAGCTTTCTTT.

This chain's CDR3 is CASSAGFKNTEAFF. CDR3 sequence (DNA): TGCGCCTCTTCCGCGGGGTTTAAGAACACTGAAGCTTTCTTT. The chain has TRBV10-2 and TRBJ1-1; D call uncertain. With 11 bases removed from V and 1 base from J, the gap between germline ends came to 17 bases. CDR1 is WSHSY, CDR2 SAAADI, per germline. This CDR3 is 14 amino acids long.

The J gene is TRBJ1-5, the V gene TRBV6-5; D may be TRBD1 (6 bases). V gave up 6 bases and J gave up 6 bases, with 12 bases separating them. This CDR3 contains 13 residues. From germline, CDR1 is MNHEY and CDR2 SVGAGI. CDR3 loop: CASSNRVGQPQHF. Written as DNA, the CDR3 is TGTGCCAGCAGCAACAGGGTGGGTCAGCCCCAGCATTTT.

This chain uses TRBV5-5 with TRBJ2-7; perhaps TRBD2 as D (5 bases). The CDR3 loop spans 12 amino acids. Trimming left V 0 bases short and J 9 bases short, with 10 bases between. The germline gives CDR1 SGHKS, CDR2 YYEKEE (reference sequence). The CDR3 sequence: CASSLVEGGQYF. The CDR3 coding sequence is TGTGCCAGCAGCTTGGTAGAGGGTGGGCAGTACTTC.

The J gene is TRBJ2-7, the V gene TRBV30, with a possible D match to TRBD1 (5 bases). The CDR3 contains 14 residues. V shed 0 bases and J shed 2 bases, with 11 bases lying between them. CDR1 is GTSNPN and CDR2 is SVGIG in the germline V gene (reference sequence). The CDR3, as DNA: TGTGCCTGGAGTGTTTTAGGGGCTACCTACGAGCAGTACTTC. This codes for CAWSVLGATYEQYF.